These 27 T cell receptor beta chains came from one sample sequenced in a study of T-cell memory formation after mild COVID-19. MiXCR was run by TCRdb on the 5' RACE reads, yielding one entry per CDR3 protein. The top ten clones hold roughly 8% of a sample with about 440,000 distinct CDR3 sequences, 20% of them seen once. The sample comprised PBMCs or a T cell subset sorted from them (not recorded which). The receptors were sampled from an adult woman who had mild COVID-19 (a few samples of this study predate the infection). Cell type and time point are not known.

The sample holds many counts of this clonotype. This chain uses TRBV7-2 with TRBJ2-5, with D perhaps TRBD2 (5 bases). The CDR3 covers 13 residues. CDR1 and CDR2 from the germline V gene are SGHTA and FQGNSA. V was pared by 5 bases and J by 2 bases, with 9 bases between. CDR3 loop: CASSPGIQETQYF. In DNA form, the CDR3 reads TGTGCCAGCAGCCCCGGGATTCAAGAGACCCAGTACTTC. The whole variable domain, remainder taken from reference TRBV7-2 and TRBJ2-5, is GAGVSQSPSNKVTEKGKDVELRCDPISGHTALYWYRQSLGQGLEFLIYFQGNSAPDKSGLPSDRFSAERTGGSVSTLTIQRTQQEDSAVYLCASSPGIQETQYFGPGTRLLVL.

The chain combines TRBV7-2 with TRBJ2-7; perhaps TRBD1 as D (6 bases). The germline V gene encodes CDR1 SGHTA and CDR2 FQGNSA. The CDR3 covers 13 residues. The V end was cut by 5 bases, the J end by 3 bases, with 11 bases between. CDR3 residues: CASSPGQNYEQYF. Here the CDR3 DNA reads TGTGCCAGCAGCCCCGGACAGAACTACGAGCAGTACTTC.

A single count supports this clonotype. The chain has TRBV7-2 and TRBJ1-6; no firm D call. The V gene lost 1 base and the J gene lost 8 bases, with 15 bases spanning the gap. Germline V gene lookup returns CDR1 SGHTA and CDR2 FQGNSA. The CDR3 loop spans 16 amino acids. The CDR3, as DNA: TGTGCCAGCAGCTTAGGAGGAGGGTTAAGCCATTCACCCCTCCACTTT. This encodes CASSLGGGLSHSPLHF.

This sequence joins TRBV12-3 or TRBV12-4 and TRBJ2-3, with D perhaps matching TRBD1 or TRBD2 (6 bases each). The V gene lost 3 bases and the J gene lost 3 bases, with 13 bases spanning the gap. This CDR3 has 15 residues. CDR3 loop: CASSLWGARTDTQYF. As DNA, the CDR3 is TGTGCCAGCAGTTTGTGGGGGGCGCGGACAGATACGCAGTATTTT.

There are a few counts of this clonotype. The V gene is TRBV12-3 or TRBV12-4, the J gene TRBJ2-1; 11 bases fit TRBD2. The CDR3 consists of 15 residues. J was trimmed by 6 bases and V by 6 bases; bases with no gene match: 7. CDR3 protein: CASSLTSGALNEQFF. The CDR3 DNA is TGTGCCAGCAGCCTGACTAGCGGGGCTCTCAATGAGCAGTTCTTC.

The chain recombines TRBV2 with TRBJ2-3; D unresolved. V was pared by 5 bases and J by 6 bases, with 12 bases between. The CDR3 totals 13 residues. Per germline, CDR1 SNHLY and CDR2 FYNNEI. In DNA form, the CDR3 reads TGTGCCAGCAGTAGGGAAGGGATGGATACGCAGTATTTT. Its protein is CASSREGMDTQYF.

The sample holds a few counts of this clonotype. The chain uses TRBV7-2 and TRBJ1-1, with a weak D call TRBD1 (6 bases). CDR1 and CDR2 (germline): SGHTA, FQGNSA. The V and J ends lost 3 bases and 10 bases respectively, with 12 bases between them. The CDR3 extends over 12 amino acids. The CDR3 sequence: CASSFTGGLAFF. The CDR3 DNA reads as TGTGCCAGCAGCTTTACGGGGGGCTTAGCTTTCTTT.

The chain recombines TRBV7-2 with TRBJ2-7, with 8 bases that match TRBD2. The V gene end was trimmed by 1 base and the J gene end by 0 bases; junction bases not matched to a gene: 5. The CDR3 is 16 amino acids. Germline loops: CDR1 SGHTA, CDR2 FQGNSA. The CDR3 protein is CASSLGTGGFSYEQYF. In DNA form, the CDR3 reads TGTGCCAGCAGCTTAGGGACGGGGGGGTTCTCCTACGAGCAGTACTTC.

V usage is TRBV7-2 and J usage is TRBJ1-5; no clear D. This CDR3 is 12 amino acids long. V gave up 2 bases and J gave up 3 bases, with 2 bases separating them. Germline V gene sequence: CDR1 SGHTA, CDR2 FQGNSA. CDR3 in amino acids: CASSLFNQPQHF. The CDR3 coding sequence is TGTGCCAGCAGCTTATTCAATCAGCCCCAGCATTTT.

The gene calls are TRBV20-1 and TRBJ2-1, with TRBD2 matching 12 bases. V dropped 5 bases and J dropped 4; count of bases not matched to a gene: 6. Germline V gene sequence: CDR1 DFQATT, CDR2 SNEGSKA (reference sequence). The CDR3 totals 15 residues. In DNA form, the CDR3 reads TGCAGTGCTCCGGGTGGACTAGCGGGGTACAATGAGCAGTTCTTC. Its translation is CSAPGGLAGYNEQFF.

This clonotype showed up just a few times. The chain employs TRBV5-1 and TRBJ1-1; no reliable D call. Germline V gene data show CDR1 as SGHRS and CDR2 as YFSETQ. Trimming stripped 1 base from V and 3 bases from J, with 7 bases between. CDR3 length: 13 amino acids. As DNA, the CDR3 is TGCGCCAGCAGCTTGTGGCGGGACACTGAAGCTTTCTTT. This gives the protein CASSLWRDTEAFF.

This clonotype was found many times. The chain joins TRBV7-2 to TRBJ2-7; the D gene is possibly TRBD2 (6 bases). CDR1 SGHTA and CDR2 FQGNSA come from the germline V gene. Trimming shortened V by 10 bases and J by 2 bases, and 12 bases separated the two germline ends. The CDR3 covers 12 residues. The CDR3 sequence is CAILGGPYEQYF. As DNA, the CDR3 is TGTGCCATTCTGGGGGGACCCTACGAGCAGTACTTC.

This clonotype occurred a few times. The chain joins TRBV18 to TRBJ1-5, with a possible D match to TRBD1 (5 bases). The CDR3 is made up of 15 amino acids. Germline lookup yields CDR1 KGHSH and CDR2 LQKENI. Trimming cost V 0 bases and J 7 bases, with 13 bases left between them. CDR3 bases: TGTGCCAGCTCACCACCGTCAGGGATGGGGCAGCCCCAGCATTTT. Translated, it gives CASSPPSGMGQPQHF.

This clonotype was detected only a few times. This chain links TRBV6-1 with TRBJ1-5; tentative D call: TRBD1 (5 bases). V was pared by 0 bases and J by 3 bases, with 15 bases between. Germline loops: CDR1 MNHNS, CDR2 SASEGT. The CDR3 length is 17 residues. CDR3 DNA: TGTGCCAGCAGTGAAGCCGCGTTTGGGGGGACCAATCAGCCCCAGCATTTT. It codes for CASSEAAFGGTNQPQHF.

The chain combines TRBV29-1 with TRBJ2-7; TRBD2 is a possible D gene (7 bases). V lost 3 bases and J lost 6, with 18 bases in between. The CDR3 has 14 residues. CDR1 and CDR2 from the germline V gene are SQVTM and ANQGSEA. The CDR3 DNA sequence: TGCAGCGTTGATCCGGGGGGCGGTGAAGGCGAGCAGTACTTC. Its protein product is CSVDPGGGEGEQYF.

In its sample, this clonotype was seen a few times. CDR3 DNA sequence: TGTGCCAGCAGCCACCGGGACAGGGGTACAGATACGCAGTATTTT. Residues: CASSHRDRGTDTQYF. The V call is TRBV7-8, the J call TRBJ2-3; TRBD1 matches 10 bases. Germline CDR1 SGHVS, CDR2 FQNEAQ. The CDR3 extends over 15 amino acids. Trimming at V came to 5 bases and at J to 3 bases, leaving 5 bases not matched to a gene.

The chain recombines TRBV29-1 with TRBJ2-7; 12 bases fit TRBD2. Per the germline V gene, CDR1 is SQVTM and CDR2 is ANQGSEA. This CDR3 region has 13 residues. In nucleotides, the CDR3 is TGCACCGTAAGACTAGCGGGGGCTCTCGAGCAGTACTTC. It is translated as CTVRLAGALEQYF.

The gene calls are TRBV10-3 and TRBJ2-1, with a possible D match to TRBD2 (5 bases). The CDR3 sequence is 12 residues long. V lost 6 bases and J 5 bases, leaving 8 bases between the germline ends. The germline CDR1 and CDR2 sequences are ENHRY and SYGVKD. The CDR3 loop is CAISGVHNEQFF. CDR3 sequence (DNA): TGTGCCATCAGCGGGGTCCACAATGAGCAGTTCTTC.

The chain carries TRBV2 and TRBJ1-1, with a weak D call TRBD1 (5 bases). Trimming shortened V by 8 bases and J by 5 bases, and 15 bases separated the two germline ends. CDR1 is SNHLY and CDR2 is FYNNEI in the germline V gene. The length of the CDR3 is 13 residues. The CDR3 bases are TGTGCCAGCCGGGTGGGGTGGGGGACTGAAGCTTTCTTT. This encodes CASRVGWGTEAFF.

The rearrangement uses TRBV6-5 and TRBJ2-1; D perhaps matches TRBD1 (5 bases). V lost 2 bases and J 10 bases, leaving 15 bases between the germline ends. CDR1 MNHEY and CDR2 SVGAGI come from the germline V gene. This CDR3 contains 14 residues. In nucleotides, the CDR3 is TGTGCCAGCAGTTACGGGGTCGCGGCAGGGGAGCAGTTCTTC. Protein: CASSYGVAAGEQFF.

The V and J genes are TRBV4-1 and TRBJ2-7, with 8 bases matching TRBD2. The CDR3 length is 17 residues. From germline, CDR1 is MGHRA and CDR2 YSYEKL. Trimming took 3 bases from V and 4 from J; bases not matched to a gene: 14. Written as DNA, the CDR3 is TGCGCCAGCAGCCAGGAGAGGGACCAGCGGGGGCTTTACGAGCAGTACTTC. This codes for CASSQERDQRGLYEQYF.

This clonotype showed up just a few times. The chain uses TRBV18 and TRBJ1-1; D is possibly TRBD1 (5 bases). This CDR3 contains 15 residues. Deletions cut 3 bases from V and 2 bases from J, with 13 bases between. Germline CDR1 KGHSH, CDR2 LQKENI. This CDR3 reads CASSPGGDGNTEAFF. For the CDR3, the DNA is TGTGCCAGCTCACCCGGGGGGGACGGAAACACTGAAGCTTTCTTT.

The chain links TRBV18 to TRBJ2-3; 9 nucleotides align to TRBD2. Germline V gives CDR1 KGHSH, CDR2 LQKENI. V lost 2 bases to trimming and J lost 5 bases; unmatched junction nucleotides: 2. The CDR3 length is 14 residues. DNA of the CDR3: TGTGCCAGCTCACCAATAGCGGGGGAAGATACGCAGTATTTT. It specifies CASSPIAGEDTQYF.

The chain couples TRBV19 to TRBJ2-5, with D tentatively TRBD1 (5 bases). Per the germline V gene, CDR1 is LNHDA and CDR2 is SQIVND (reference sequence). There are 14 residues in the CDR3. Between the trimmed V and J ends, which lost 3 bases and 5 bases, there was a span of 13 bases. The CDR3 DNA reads TGTGCCAGTAGTATTCAGGGTTCCAGGGAGACCCAGTACTTC. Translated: CASSIQGSRETQYF.

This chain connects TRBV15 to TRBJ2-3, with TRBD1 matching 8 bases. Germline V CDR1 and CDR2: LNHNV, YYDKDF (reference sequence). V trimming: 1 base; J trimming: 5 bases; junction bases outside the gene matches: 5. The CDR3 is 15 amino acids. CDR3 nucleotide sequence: TGTGCCACCAGCAGAGTGGGACAGGTGGTAGATACGCAGTATTTT. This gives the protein CATSRVGQVVDTQYF.

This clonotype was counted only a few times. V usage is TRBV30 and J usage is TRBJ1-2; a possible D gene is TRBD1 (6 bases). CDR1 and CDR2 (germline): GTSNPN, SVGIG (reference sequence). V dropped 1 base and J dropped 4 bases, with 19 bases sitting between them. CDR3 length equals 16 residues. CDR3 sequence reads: CAWSAPGAPTAYGYTF. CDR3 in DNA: TGTGCCTGGAGTGCTCCGGGGGCCCCGACGGCCTATGGCTACACCTTC.

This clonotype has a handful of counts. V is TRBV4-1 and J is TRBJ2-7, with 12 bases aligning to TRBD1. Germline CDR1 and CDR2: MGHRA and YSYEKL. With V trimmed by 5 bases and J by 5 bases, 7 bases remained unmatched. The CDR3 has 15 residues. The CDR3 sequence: CASSSTGTGGNEQYF. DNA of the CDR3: TGCGCCAGCAGCTCTACGGGGACAGGGGGCAACGAGCAGTACTTC.